This TCR beta chain was recovered during a study of cytomegalovirus exposure and HLA in healthy donors. Study results and caveats: CMV antigen specificity was confirmed in vitro for a few CMV-associated chains.

Remarks on this clone: Its specificity is unknown.

The method was immunoSEQ multiplex PCR; TCRdb's version includes in-frame clones alone and lacks a portion of them. Among 150,000 to 200,000 clones, around four fifths were seen once, and the ten largest hold approximately 7%. With 0 bases removed from V and 6 bases from J, the gap between germline ends came to 16 bases. The germline CDR1 and CDR2 sequences are LGHNA and YNFKEQ. The CDR3 is 16 amino acids. Input material: PBMCs. The receptor's source is a man aged 18 to 30 in good health and CMV-seropositive. The chain carries TRBV4-2 and TRBJ2-3, with D perhaps matching TRBD2 (5 bases). The chain's CDR3 is CASSQEGSGNMDTQYF. Here the CDR3 DNA reads TGTGCCAGCAGCCAAGAGGGGAGCGGAAACATGGATACGCAGTATTTT.